The rows below give T cell receptor beta chains drawn from one sample of a study of T-cell reconstitution after alpha-beta-depleted transplantation in children. TCRdb ran MiXCR on the PCR reads and lists one entry per CDR3 protein. The table has 400,000 to 450,000 distinct CDR3 sequences, approximately 41% seen once. Sequencing used PBMCs, obtained before TCRalphabeta/CD19-depleted stem cell transplant. Receptor source: a girl aged 2 to 9 with aplastic anemia, due to receive a stem cell transplant. The CDR3 runs from the conserved cysteine through the conserved F or W. Each record gives: D gene, clone size, J gene, V gene, CDR3 protein, CDR3 DNA. D genes are given only for firm matches. Only some rows state a clone size, as once, few, many or a class for expanded clones.

d_gene: TRBD2; abundance: NA; j_gene: TRBJ2-1; v_gene: TRBV28; CDR3aa: CASSLSGLAGSSYNEQFF; CDR3nt: TGTGCCAGCAGCCTTAGCGGACTAGCGGGTAGCTCCTACAATGAGCAGTTCTTC
d_gene: NA; abundance: NA; j_gene: TRBJ2-7; v_gene: TRBV6-2/TRBV6-3; CDR3aa: CASSYGILGTPVEQYF; CDR3nt: TGTGCCAGCAGTTACGGAATCTTAGGGACCCCCGTCGAGCAGTACTTC
d_gene: NA; abundance: NA; j_gene: TRBJ2-2; v_gene: TRBV15; CDR3aa: CATSRDLGIGSTGELFF; CDR3nt: TGTGCCACCAGCAGAGATCTGGGCATTGGAAGCACCGGGGAGCTGTTTTTT
d_gene: TRBD1; abundance: NA; j_gene: TRBJ2-7; v_gene: TRBV5-6; CDR3aa: CASSGDREVYEQYF; CDR3nt: TGTGCCAGCAGCGGGGACAGGGAAGTTTACGAGCAGTACTTC
d_gene: NA; abundance: many; j_gene: TRBJ1-2; v_gene: TRBV5-1; CDR3aa: CASSLVQRYSNYGYTF; CDR3nt: TGCGCCAGCAGCTTGGTCCAACGATATTCGAACTATGGCTACACCTTC
d_gene: NA; abundance: NA; j_gene: TRBJ2-5; v_gene: TRBV18; CDR3aa: CASSLVHGREETQYF; CDR3nt: TGTGCCAGCTCACTCGTGCACGGCAGGGAAGAGACCCAGTACTTC
d_gene: TRBD2; abundance: NA; j_gene: TRBJ2-1; v_gene: TRBV10-2; CDR3aa: CASRVAGGPDNEQFF; CDR3nt: TGCGCCAGCAGAGTAGCGGGAGGGCCTGACAATGAGCAGTTCTTC
d_gene: NA; abundance: NA; j_gene: TRBJ2-5; v_gene: TRBV9; CDR3aa: CASSVAGASETQYF; CDR3nt: TGTGCCAGCAGCGTAGCCGGAGCCTCAGAGACCCAGTACTTC
d_gene: NA; abundance: NA; j_gene: TRBJ1-1; v_gene: TRBV19; CDR3aa: CASSAGTPNTEAFF; CDR3nt: TGTGCCAGTAGTGCCGGGACACCGAACACTGAAGCTTTCTTT
d_gene: TRBD2; abundance: NA; j_gene: TRBJ2-1; v_gene: TRBV6-1; CDR3aa: CASSDVHGTSVYNEQFF; CDR3nt: TGTGCCAGCAGTGACGTCCACGGGACTAGCGTCTACAATGAGCAGTTCTTC
d_gene: TRBD1; abundance: many; j_gene: TRBJ2-7; v_gene: TRBV6-1; CDR3aa: CASSSQTGMSYEQYF; CDR3nt: TGTGCCAGCAGCTCCCAGACAGGGATGTCCTACGAGCAGTACTTC
d_gene: TRBD2; abundance: NA; j_gene: TRBJ2-2; v_gene: TRBV14; CDR3aa: CASSQATSGLYTGELFF; CDR3nt: TGTGCCAGCAGCCAGGCGACTAGCGGTCTGTACACCGGGGAGCTGTTTTTT
d_gene: NA; abundance: NA; j_gene: TRBJ2-5; v_gene: TRBV28; CDR3aa: CASSLSLNPYQETQYF; CDR3nt: TGTGCCAGCAGTTTATCTCTAAATCCCTACCAAGAGACCCAGTACTTC
d_gene: TRBD2; abundance: few; j_gene: TRBJ2-5; v_gene: TRBV7-2; CDR3aa: CASSLGLAGGQETQYF; CDR3nt: TGTGCCAGCAGCCTAGGACTAGCGGGAGGCCAAGAGACCCAGTACTTC
d_gene: TRBD1; abundance: NA; j_gene: TRBJ2-7; v_gene: TRBV7-2; CDR3aa: CASSLLRGQGFYEQYF; CDR3nt: TGTGCCAGCAGCCTCCTTAGGGGACAGGGTTTTTACGAGCAGTACTTC
d_gene: TRBD2; abundance: NA; j_gene: TRBJ2-1; v_gene: TRBV20-1; CDR3aa: CSARDGGLAESSYNEQFF; CDR3nt: TGCAGTGCTAGAGACGGCGGACTAGCGGAAAGCTCCTACAATGAGCAGTTCTTC
d_gene: NA; abundance: NA; j_gene: TRBJ2-4; v_gene: TRBV11-2; CDR3aa: CASSGRVRADIQYF; CDR3nt: TGTGCCAGCAGCGGCAGGGTCAGGGCTGACATTCAGTACTTC
d_gene: NA; abundance: many; j_gene: TRBJ2-5; v_gene: TRBV12-3/TRBV12-4; CDR3aa: CASSLVAGRGQETQYF; CDR3nt: TGTGCCAGCAGTTTAGTGGCAGGAAGGGGTCAAGAGACCCAGTACTTC
d_gene: TRBD2; abundance: NA; j_gene: TRBJ2-1; v_gene: TRBV4-2; CDR3aa: CASSQLLTSGRRVNEQFF; CDR3nt: TGTGCCAGCAGCCAACTACTCACTAGCGGGAGACGGGTCAATGAGCAGTTCTTC
d_gene: TRBD2; abundance: few; j_gene: TRBJ2-1; v_gene: TRBV29-1; CDR3aa: CSVEKTSGTSYNEQFF; CDR3nt: TGCAGCGTTGAAAAAACTAGCGGGACCTCCTACAATGAGCAGTTCTTC
d_gene: NA; abundance: NA; j_gene: TRBJ1-1; v_gene: TRBV5-1; CDR3aa: CASSPMDLFSAFF; CDR3nt: TGCGCCAGCAGCCCGATGGACCTATTCTCAGCTTTCTTT
d_gene: NA; abundance: NA; j_gene: TRBJ2-2; v_gene: TRBV4-3; CDR3aa: CASSQGYRVGYTGELFF; CDR3nt: TGCGCCAGCAGCCAGGGCTACAGGGTCGGTTACACCGGGGAGCTGTTTTTT
d_gene: NA; abundance: NA; j_gene: TRBJ2-1; v_gene: TRBV12-3/TRBV12-4; CDR3aa: CASRPTGPGEQFF; CDR3nt: TGTGCCAGCAGACCCACAGGCCCAGGAGAGCAGTTCTTC
d_gene: TRBD2; abundance: NA; j_gene: TRBJ2-3; v_gene: TRBV20-1; CDR3aa: CSGFSGGTDTQYF; CDR3nt: TGCAGTGGGTTCAGCGGGGGCACAGATACGCAGTATTTT
d_gene: NA; abundance: NA; j_gene: TRBJ2-7; v_gene: TRBV7-9; CDR3aa: CASSPPGRGYEQYF; CDR3nt: TGTGCCAGCAGCCCCCCCGGGCGTGGCTACGAGCAGTACTTC
d_gene: TRBD2; abundance: many; j_gene: TRBJ2-7; v_gene: TRBV6-5; CDR3aa: CASSLSSGRNEQYF; CDR3nt: TGTGCCAGCAGTTTATCCAGCGGGAGGAACGAGCAGTACTTC
d_gene: NA; abundance: many; j_gene: TRBJ2-7; v_gene: TRBV5-1; CDR3aa: CASSLLQGGTSGRRNEQYF; CDR3nt: TGCGCCAGCAGCTTACTACAGGGGGGAACCAGCGGGAGGAGAAACGAGCAGTACTTC
d_gene: TRBD2; abundance: many; j_gene: TRBJ2-1; v_gene: TRBV29-1; CDR3aa: CSVARTSRGEQFF; CDR3nt: TGCAGCGTTGCGCGGACTAGCAGGGGTGAGCAGTTCTTC
d_gene: NA; abundance: many; j_gene: TRBJ2-2; v_gene: TRBV7-9; CDR3aa: CASMFRINTGELFF; CDR3nt: TGTGCCAGCATGTTCAGAATAAACACCGGGGAGCTGTTTTTT
d_gene: TRBD1; abundance: NA; j_gene: TRBJ1-4; v_gene: TRBV6-1; CDR3aa: CASSPGTGPNEKLFF; CDR3nt: TGTGCCAGCAGCCCGGGGACAGGGCCTAATGAAAAACTGTTTTTT
d_gene: NA; abundance: few; j_gene: TRBJ2-7; v_gene: TRBV20-1; CDR3aa: CSASPTARTYEQYF; CDR3nt: TGCAGTGCTAGTCCCACCGCCAGGACCTACGAGCAGTACTTC
d_gene: NA; abundance: NA; j_gene: TRBJ2-7; v_gene: TRBV20-1; CDR3aa: CSASDSYEQYF; CDR3nt: TGCAGTGCTTCGGACTCCTACGAGCAGTACTTC
d_gene: NA; abundance: NA; j_gene: TRBJ1-5; v_gene: TRBV10-3; CDR3aa: CAIAEGDSNQPQHF; CDR3nt: TGTGCCATCGCAGAGGGGGACAGCAATCAGCCCCAGCATTTT
d_gene: NA; abundance: NA; j_gene: TRBJ2-1; v_gene: TRBV7-8; CDR3aa: CASRLQGSYNEQFF; CDR3nt: TGTGCCAGCAGACTCCAGGGGTCCTACAATGAGCAGTTCTTC
d_gene: TRBD2; abundance: many; j_gene: TRBJ2-1; v_gene: TRBV29-1; CDR3aa: CSVETGGPYEQFF; CDR3nt: TGCAGCGTTGAGACGGGAGGGCCGTATGAGCAGTTCTTC
d_gene: NA; abundance: NA; j_gene: TRBJ2-3; v_gene: TRBV12-3/TRBV12-4; CDR3aa: CASSHGGVADTQYF; CDR3nt: TGTGCCAGCAGCCACGGAGGGGTGGCAGATACGCAGTATTTT
d_gene: NA; abundance: NA; j_gene: TRBJ2-7; v_gene: TRBV13; CDR3aa: CASSLEARRDSYEQYF; CDR3nt: TGTGCCAGCAGCTTAGAAGCTCGCAGGGACTCCTACGAGCAGTACTTC
d_gene: NA; abundance: many; j_gene: TRBJ1-1; v_gene: TRBV7-6; CDR3aa: CASSSPNTEAFF; CDR3nt: TGTGCCAGCAGCTCGCCCAACACTGAAGCTTTCTTT
d_gene: TRBD2; abundance: few; j_gene: TRBJ2-1; v_gene: TRBV6-1; CDR3aa: CASSGTRLAGSNEQFF; CDR3nt: TGTGCCAGCAGTGGAACTCGGCTAGCGGGGTCCAATGAGCAGTTCTTC
d_gene: NA; abundance: NA; j_gene: TRBJ2-3; v_gene: TRBV12-3/TRBV12-4; CDR3aa: CASSEASGTDTQYF; CDR3nt: TGTGCCAGCAGTGAGGCTAGCGGCACAGATACGCAGTATTTT
d_gene: NA; abundance: NA; j_gene: TRBJ2-5; v_gene: TRBV9; CDR3aa: CASSVGPHPEETQYF; CDR3nt: TGTGCCAGCAGCGTAGGTCCACATCCAGAAGAGACCCAGTACTTC